This T cell receptor (beta chain) comes out of a study of T cells after yellow fever vaccination. Study information: For low cell numbers, libraries were made with SMART-Seq v4 Ultra Low Input. Overall study results and limits: Most clones from primary vaccination resurfaced after the booster (around 97% CD4, over 85% CD8). Secondary responses were weaker yet peaked faster, day 5 versus 15.

TCRdb re-called the 5' RACE reads with MiXCR, one entry per CDR3 protein. The sample lists some 320,000 distinct CDR3 sequences, roughly 10% seen once, with under 4% in the top ten. This clonotype was found a few times. Antigen specificity is unknown. This CDR3 has 13 amino acids. Germline V gene data show CDR1 as SGHRS and CDR2 as YFSETQ. V was cut by 2 bases and J by 4 bases, with 9 bases left in between. This receptor was obtained from a man younger than 30 who received the YFV17D yellow fever vaccine. This material consisted of CD4+ T cells sorted from PBMCs, taken 45 days after the yellow fever booster vaccination. The chain recombines TRBV5-1 with TRBJ2-5; D ambiguous. Written as DNA, the CDR3 is TGCGCCAGCAGCTTTGGGGAACGAGAGACCCAGTACTTC. The encoded protein is CASSFGERETQYF.